These 17 T cell receptor beta chains share one sample of origin, sequenced in a study of identical twins. TCRdb called the 5' RACE reads again in MiXCR, with one record for every CDR3 protein. The sample holds 400,000 to 550,000 distinct CDR3 sequences; 24% are singletons and the top ten take about 3%. This same sample was also part of a study on T cells expressing NK-cell markers.

The source material was CD4+ T cells sorted from blood. Source of these receptors: a woman aged 18-29 years in good health.

This sequence joins TRBV2 and TRBJ1-1; weak D call: TRBD1 (5 bases). Trimming took off 7 bases at V and 11 bases at J, with 23 bases between the two ends. This CDR3 spans 14 amino acids. Germline CDR1 SNHLY, CDR2 FYNNEI. The CDR3 sequence is CASNGGGTASLAFF. CDR3 DNA: TGTGCCAGCAATGGGGGGGGAACAGCGAGTTTGGCTTTCTTT.

This clonotype has a handful of counts. The rearrangement joins TRBV29-1 to TRBJ2-7, with no clear D. Trimming cost V 7 bases and J 4 bases, with 11 bases left between them. The germline CDR1 and CDR2 sequences are SQVTM and ANQGSEA. The CDR3 is made up of 11 amino acids. In DNA, the CDR3 is TGCAGCGGGATCGGACGATACGAGCAGTACTTC. The encoded protein is CSGIGRYEQYF.

The CDR3 reads CATSESTTDTQYF. The DNA for the CDR3 is TGTGCCACCAGTGAATCGACAACAGATACGCAGTATTTT. The chain is built from TRBV24-1 and TRBJ2-3; D call uncertain. The CDR3 sequence is 13 residues long. Germline CDR1 KGHDR, CDR2 SFDVKD. With 4 bases removed from V and 3 bases from J, the gap between germline ends came to 7 bases.

The J gene is TRBJ2-1, the V gene TRBV5-1; 10 bases are a match to TRBD2. This CDR3 comprises 14 residues. V lost 4 bases, J lost 3 bases, and 1 base stayed unmatched. Germline values: CDR1 SGHRS, CDR2 YFSETQ. CDR3 protein: CASSERGGYNEQFF. In DNA, the CDR3 is TGCGCCAGCAGCGAGCGGGGGGGCTACAATGAGCAGTTCTTC.

The sample holds many counts of this clonotype. The chain recombines TRBV4-1 with TRBJ2-4, with a weak D call TRBD2 (6 bases). Germline V gives CDR1 MGHRA, CDR2 YSYEKL. Trimming stripped 1 base from V and 4 bases from J, with 29 bases between. This CDR3 is built from 21 residues. The CDR3 spells CASSQAFMRVEGFGQKNIQYF. The CDR3 coding sequence is TGCGCCAGCAGCCAAGCATTTATGAGGGTGGAGGGTTTCGGCCAGAAAAACATTCAGTACTTC.

This clonotype has just a few counts. The chain is built from TRBV12-3 or TRBV12-4 and TRBJ1-6, with a tentative D call TRBD1 (5 bases). V dropped 8 bases and J dropped 7 bases, with 12 bases sitting between them. The CDR3 consists of 13 residues. The DNA for the CDR3 is TGTGCCAGCCAAGGGCAGGGAAATTCACCCCTCCACTTT. This sequence encodes CASQGQGNSPLHF.

This clonotype was observed a handful of times. The V gene is TRBV9, the J gene TRBJ1-2; the match to TRBD1 covers 9 bases. V lost 4 bases, J lost 8 bases, and 6 bases stayed unmatched. The CDR3 extends over 13 amino acids. Per germline, CDR1 SGDLS and CDR2 YYNGEE. The CDR3 sequence: CASSTGTGFGYTF. In nucleotides, the CDR3 is TGTGCCAGCAGCACCGGGACAGGGTTCGGCTACACCTTC.

J is TRBJ2-5 and V is TRBV10-3; D unclear. Germline CDR1 reads ENHRY; CDR2 reads SYGVKD. The germline V and J ends were trimmed by 0 bases and 3 bases, with 8 bases remaining between them. There are 14 residues in the CDR3. The CDR3 nucleotides read TGTGCCATCAGTGAGTCAACGGGCAAAGAGACCCAGTACTTC. Its protein product is CAISESTGKETQYF.

The rearrangement links TRBV29-1 to TRBJ2-7; D perhaps matches TRBD2 (6 bases). V was pared by 2 bases and J by 5 bases, with 13 bases between. The CDR3 is made up of 13 amino acids. The germline V gene has CDR1 SQVTM and CDR2 ANQGSEA. The CDR3 DNA sequence: TGCAGCGTTGAAAAGGGGACGGGAGACGAGCAGTACTTC. Translation: CSVEKGTGDEQYF.

The genes are TRBV9 and TRBJ1-2, with 7 bases that match TRBD1. Trimming at V came to 4 bases and at J to 6 bases, leaving 9 bases not matched to a gene. The CDR3 runs 14 residues. CDR1 and CDR2 from the germline V gene are SGDLS and YYNGEE. In nucleotides, the CDR3 is TGTGCCAGCAGCCCCCAGGGGGGCGCAAATGGCTACACCTTC. Its protein is CASSPQGGANGYTF. Drawing the rest from reference TRBV9 and TRBJ1-2, the complete variable domain is DSGVTQTPKHLITATGQRVTLRCSPRSGDLSVYWYQQSLDQGLQFLIQYYNGEERAKGNILERFSAQQFPDLHSELNLSSLELGDSALYFCASSPQGGANGYTFGSGTRLTVV.

The CDR3 region is CASSQGQTLGDTQYF. The CDR3, as DNA: TGTGCCAGCAGCCAGGGACAGACGCTAGGAGATACGCAGTATTTT. The J gene is TRBJ2-3, the V gene TRBV11-2; 7 nucleotides align to TRBD1. CDR1 and CDR2 from the germline V gene are SGHAT and FQNNGV. The CDR3 is 15 amino acids. V dropped 5 bases and J dropped 5; count of bases not matched to a gene: 10.

This clonotype has a handful of counts. The J gene is TRBJ2-2, the V gene TRBV15; 7 bases map to TRBD2. The germline V gene has CDR1 LNHNV and CDR2 YYDKDF (reference sequence). J was trimmed by 2 bases and V by 8 bases; bases with no gene match: 8. The CDR3 has 15 amino acids. The CDR3 reads CATRSGGSNTGELFF. Written as DNA, the CDR3 is TGTGCCACCCGTTCCGGCGGGAGCAACACCGGGGAGCTGTTTTTT.

In its sample, this clonotype was seen a few times. The chain combines TRBV7-2 with TRBJ1-5, with D possibly being TRBD1 (5 bases). The CDR3 extends over 10 amino acids. The V gene lost 5 bases and the J gene lost 11 bases, with 7 bases spanning the gap. CDR1 and CDR2 (germline): SGHTA, FQGNSA. The DNA of the CDR3 is TGTGCCAGCAGCCCGGGGGCCCAGCATTTT. This sequence encodes CASSPGAQHF.

This clonotype was recorded a few times. V and J are TRBV12-3 or TRBV12-4 and TRBJ2-7; the match to TRBD2 covers 11 bases. With 4 bases clipped from V and 2 bases from J, the junction kept 7 bases outside the gene matches. CDR3 length: 16 residues. In DNA, the CDR3 is TGTGCCAGCAGTTCCTCGGGACTAGCGGAAACCTACGAGCAGTACTTC. This gives the protein CASSSSGLAETYEQYF.

CDR3 nucleotides: TGTGCCAGCAGCTCTGTCTCCAGACCTTTCTTT. This gives the protein CASSSVSRPFF. The gene calls are TRBV7-9 and TRBJ1-1; D is uncertain. The V end lost 4 bases, the J end lost 12 bases, and 12 bases lay between the germline ends. Germline CDR1 and CDR2: SEHNR and FQNEAQ (reference sequence). The CDR3 consists of 11 residues.

Ten or more counts support this clonotype. V usage is TRBV29-1 and J usage is TRBJ2-1; 7 bases fit TRBD1. V was pared by 0 bases and J by 5 bases, with 10 bases of the junction left unmatched. CDR1 is SQVTM and CDR2 is ANQGSEA in the germline V gene. The CDR3 runs 16 residues. DNA of the CDR3: TGCAGCGTTGAAGATACTGGGACAGTGGGAGACAATGAGCAGTTCTTC. This encodes CSVEDTGTVGDNEQFF.

The sample holds a few counts of this clonotype. This chain joins TRBV5-1 and TRBJ2-1, with D unresolved. The germline V and J ends were trimmed by 7 bases and 6 bases, with 17 bases remaining between them. Germline values: CDR1 SGHRS, CDR2 YFSETQ. This CDR3 is 14 amino acids long. CDR3 loop: CASSDNPLPNEQFF. CDR3 coding DNA: TGCGCCAGCTCCGATAACCCGCTCCCCAATGAGCAGTTCTTC.